This T cell receptor (beta chain) was sequenced during a study of CD8+CD57+ T cells in acquired aplastic anemia. Study information: The study obtained an average of about 3.1 ug of DNA from sorted CD4+ and CD8+ cells.

The CDR3 is made up of 15 amino acids. Germline values: CDR1 LGHNA, CDR2 YSLEER. V lost 1 base and J 2 bases, leaving 12 bases between the germline ends. The study's findings and limits: Researchers reported that CD8+ Simpson's diversity was not significantly different in patients versus controls.

A note on this clonotype: Its antigen remains unidentified.

For CDR3 and TCR beta VDJ profiling, genomic DNA was the template used. TCRdb re-called the reads through MiXCR, storing one row per CDR3 protein. Of approximately 40,000 distinct CDR3 sequences in the sample, roughly three fifths were seen once. All patients picked for sequencing had shown, by flow cytometry, an expansion of CD8+CD57+ cells. J is TRBJ2-7 and V is TRBV4-3; possible D gene TRBD1, 6 bases. The receptor was isolated from a human donor with aplastic anemia. What was sequenced was sorted CD4+, CD8+, or CD8+CD57+ T cells (not recorded which) from PBMCs. The CDR3 reads CASSQASGAAYEQYF. The CDR3 nucleotides read TGCGCCAGCAGCCAAGCATCAGGGGCCGCCTACGAGCAGTACTTC.